This T cell receptor (beta chain) was recorded in a study of blood T cell repertoires in COVID-19 (dated by TCRdb to 2018 to 2020). General notes on the study: Samples covering the acute and convalescent phases of COVID-19 were provided by collaborators in the United States, Italy and Spain. The prospective study material was composed of cDNA or gDNA derived from T cells, B-cell-depleted T cells, or PBMCs. The dataset comprised deeply sampled blood TCRbeta repertoires from subjects exposed to, actively infected with, or recovered from COVID-19. The repertoires were released in a freely available public database intended as a resource for research on the immune response to SARS-CoV-2. The samples were drawn from two sources: the first 160 participants of the ongoing ImmuneRACE study, and 1,254 subjects contributed by 6 global collaborators. Sample metadata almost always included a de-identified subject ID, COVID-19 status, age in years and sex. Where available, HLA class I and class II types were obtained from metadata supplied by the sample provider rather than from assay-based typing.

Study-level results and caveats: How much clinical and demographic metadata was included differed by source and by participant, and the metadata was provided uncurated.

Sequences LNHDA (CDR1) and SQIVND (CDR2) are obtained from the germline V gene (reference sequence). For this chain, trimming is 4 bases at the V end and 2 bases at the J end, and the number of junction bases without a gene match is 7. The CDR3 covers 16 residues, taking in both the cysteine and the phenylalanine. Only the CDR3 portion is preserved as DNA: 48 bases, with reading frame beginning at the first base. Whole blood was collected in K2EDTA tubes by collaborating institutions according to the institutions' own protocols. For TCRbeta analysis, collaborator samples were shipped as frozen whole blood, as isolated PBMCs, or as DNA extracted from either sample type. The immunoSEQ Assay, a bias-controlled multiplex PCR, was used to amplify TCRbeta CDR3 regions from genomic DNA. In the source study's methods: The number of nucleated cells in each sample was estimated from the amplification of reference gene primers within the assay. Sequence reads were collapsed and filtered to measure the absolute abundance of every unique TCRbeta CDR3 rearrangement. For each sample, productive Simpson clonality was calculated as the square root of Simpson's diversity index over productive rearrangements. TCRdb holds this immuneACCESS table with in-frame rearrangements only. Some clones are missing; in checked studies, unresolved V genes explain under half, and the rest has no known cause. V, J and clone size derive from that table, while D and trimming were established from the DNA sequence. This sample comprises approximately 140,000 clones, 84% of them detected only once. Of the sample, more than 1.4% is held by the ten largest clones.

Worth noting for this clone: Its cognate antigen has yet to be identified. No clone much larger than this one lies a single base away; base qualities are absent.

The sequence joins TRBV19 to TRBJ1-5, and 8 bases in between align with TRBD1. Sample: peripheral blood. The sequence was obtained from a man aged 60 to 69 with acute or convalescent COVID-19. The bases are TGTGCCAGTAGTAAACAGGGGGAACGTGGCAATCAGCCCCAGCATTTT. It codes for CASSKQGERGNQPQHF.